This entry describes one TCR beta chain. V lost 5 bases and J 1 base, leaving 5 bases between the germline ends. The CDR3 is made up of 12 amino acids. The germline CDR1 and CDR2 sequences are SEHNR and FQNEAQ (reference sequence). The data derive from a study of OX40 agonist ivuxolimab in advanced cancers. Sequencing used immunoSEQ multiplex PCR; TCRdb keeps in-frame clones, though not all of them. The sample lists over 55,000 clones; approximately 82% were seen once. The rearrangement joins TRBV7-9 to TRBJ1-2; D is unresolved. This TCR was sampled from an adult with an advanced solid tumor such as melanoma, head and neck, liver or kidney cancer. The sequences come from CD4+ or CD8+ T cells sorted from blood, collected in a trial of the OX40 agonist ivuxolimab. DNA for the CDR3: TGTGCCAGCAGCCCGGATAACTATGGCTACACCTTC. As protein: CASSPDNYGYTF.